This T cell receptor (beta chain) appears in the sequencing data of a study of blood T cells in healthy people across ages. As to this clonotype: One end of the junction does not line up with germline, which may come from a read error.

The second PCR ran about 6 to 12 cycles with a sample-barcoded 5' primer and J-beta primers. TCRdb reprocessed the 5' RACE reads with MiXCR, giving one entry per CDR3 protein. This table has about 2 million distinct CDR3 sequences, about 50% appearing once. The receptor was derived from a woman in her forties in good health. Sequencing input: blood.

The CDR3 loop reads CPSSQTLGRSGGNEQFF. The CDR3 DNA is TGTCCCAGCAGCCAAACCTTAGGGCGAAGCGGGGGAAATGAGCAGTTCTTC. The chain joins TRBV4-2 to TRBJ2-1; 8 nucleotides line up with TRBD2. The CDR3 is 17 residues long. Per germline, CDR1 LGHNA and CDR2 YNFKEQ.